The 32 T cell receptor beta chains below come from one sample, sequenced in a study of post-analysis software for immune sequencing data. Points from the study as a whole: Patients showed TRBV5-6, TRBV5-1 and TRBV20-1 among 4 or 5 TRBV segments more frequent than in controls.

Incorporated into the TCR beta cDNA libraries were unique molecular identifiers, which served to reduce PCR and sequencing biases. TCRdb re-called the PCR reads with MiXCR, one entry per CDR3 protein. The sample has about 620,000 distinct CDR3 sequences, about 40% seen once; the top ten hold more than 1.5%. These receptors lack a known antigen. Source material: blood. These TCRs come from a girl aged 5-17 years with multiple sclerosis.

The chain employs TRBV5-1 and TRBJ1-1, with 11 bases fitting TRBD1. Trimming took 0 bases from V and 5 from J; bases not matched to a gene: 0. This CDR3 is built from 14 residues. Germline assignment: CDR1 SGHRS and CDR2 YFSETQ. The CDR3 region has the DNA TGCGCCAGCAGCTTGGGGGACAGGGGGACTGAAGCTTTCTTT. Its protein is CASSLGDRGTEAFF.

The CDR3: CASRSGTRRTTNEKLFF. In nucleotides, the CDR3 is TGCGCCAGCAGATCCGGGACAAGGAGGACAACTAATGAAAAACTGTTTTTT. This sequence joins TRBV5-1 and TRBJ1-4; D may be TRBD1 (6 bases). Germline assignment: CDR1 SGHRS and CDR2 YFSETQ. V shed 5 bases and J shed 0 bases, with 17 bases lying between them. This CDR3 region has 17 residues.

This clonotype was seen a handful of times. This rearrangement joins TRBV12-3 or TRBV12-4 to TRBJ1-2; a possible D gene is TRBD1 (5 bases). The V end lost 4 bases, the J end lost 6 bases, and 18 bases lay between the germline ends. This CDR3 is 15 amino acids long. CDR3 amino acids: CASSSSGTSRNGYTF. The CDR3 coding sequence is TGTGCCAGCAGTTCTTCCGGGACCTCTCGAAATGGCTACACCTTC.

CDR3: CASTDGPGGYTF. The CDR3 DNA reads as TGTGCCAGCACCGACGGCCCAGGTGGCTACACCTTC. The chain couples TRBV2 to TRBJ1-2; the D is unclear. V was shortened by 7 bases and J by 7 bases, with 13 bases between the two germline ends. Germline assignment: CDR1 SNHLY and CDR2 FYNNEI. The CDR3 covers 12 residues.

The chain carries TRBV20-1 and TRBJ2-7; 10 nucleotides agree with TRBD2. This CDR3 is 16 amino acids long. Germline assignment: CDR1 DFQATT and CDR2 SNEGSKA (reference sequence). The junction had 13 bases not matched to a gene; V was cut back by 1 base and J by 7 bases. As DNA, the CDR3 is TGCAGTGCTAGAGTCCCAAGCGGGAGGGCCTATGGGGAGCAGTACTTC. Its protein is CSARVPSGRAYGEQYF.

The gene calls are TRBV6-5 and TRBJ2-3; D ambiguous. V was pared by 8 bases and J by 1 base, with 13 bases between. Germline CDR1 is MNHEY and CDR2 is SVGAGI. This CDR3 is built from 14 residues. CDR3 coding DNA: TGTGCCAGCCGACTTTTAGAGGGCACAGATACGCAGTATTTT. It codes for CASRLLEGTDTQYF.

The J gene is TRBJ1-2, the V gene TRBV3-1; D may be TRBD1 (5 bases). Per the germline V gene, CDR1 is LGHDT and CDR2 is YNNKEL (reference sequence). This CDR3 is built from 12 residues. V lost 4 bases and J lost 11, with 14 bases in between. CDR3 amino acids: CASSPGTKGYTF. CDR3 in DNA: TGTGCCAGCAGCCCAGGGACCAAAGGTTACACCTTC.

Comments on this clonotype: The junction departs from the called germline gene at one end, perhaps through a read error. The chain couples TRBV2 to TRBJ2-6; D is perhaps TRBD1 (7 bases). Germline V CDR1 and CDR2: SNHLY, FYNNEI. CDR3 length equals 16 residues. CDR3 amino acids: CASSRQGGSGANVRTF. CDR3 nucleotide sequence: TGTGCCAGCAGCAGACAGGGAGGCTCTGGGGCCAACGTCCGGACTTTC.

CDR3 bases: TGTGCCAGCAGTGAAAGGATCGCCAAAAACATTCAGTACTTC. Amino acid sequence: CASSERIAKNIQYF. The chain joins TRBV2 to TRBJ2-4, with D unclear. V was shortened by 2 bases and J by 1 base, with 6 bases between the two germline ends. This CDR3 region has 14 residues. Germline loops: CDR1 SNHLY, CDR2 FYNNEI.

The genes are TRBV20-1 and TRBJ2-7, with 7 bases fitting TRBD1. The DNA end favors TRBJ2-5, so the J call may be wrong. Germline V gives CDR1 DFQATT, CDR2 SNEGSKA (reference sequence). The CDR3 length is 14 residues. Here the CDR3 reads CSATPGDSQETQYF. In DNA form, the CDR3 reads TGCAGTGCTACTCCTGGGGACAGTCAAGAGACCCAGTACTTC.

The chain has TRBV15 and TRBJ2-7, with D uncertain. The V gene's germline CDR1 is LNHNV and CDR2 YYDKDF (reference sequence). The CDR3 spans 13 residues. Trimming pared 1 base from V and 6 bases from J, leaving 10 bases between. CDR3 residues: CATSRVGGREQYF. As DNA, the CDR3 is TGTGCCACCAGCAGAGTGGGCGGACGCGAGCAGTACTTC.

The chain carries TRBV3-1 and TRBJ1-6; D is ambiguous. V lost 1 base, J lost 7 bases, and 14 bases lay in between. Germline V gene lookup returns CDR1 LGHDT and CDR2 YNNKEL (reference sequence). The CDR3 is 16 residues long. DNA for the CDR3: TGTGCCAGCAGCCAAGGGAGCGGAGTAGGGAATTCACCCCTCCACTTT. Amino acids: CASSQGSGVGNSPLHF.

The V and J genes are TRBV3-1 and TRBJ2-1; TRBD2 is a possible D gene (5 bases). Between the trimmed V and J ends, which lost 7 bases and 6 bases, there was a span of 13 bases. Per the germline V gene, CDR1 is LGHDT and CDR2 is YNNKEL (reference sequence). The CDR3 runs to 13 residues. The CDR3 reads CASTESGSNEQFF. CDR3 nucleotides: TGTGCCAGCACAGAGTCGGGGAGCAATGAGCAGTTCTTC.

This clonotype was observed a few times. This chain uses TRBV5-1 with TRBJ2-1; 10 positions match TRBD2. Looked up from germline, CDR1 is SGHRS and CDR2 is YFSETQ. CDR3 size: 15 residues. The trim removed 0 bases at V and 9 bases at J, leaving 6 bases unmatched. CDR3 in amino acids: CASSLGAGGQAEQFF. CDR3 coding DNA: TGCGCCAGCAGCTTGGGAGCGGGAGGGCAAGCTGAGCAGTTCTTC.

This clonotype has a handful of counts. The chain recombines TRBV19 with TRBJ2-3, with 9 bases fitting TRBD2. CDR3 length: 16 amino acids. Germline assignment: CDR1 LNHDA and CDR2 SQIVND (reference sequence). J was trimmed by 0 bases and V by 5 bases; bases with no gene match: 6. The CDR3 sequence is CASSGPGTSSTDTQYF. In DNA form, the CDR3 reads TGTGCCAGTAGTGGCCCCGGGACTAGCAGCACAGATACGCAGTATTTT. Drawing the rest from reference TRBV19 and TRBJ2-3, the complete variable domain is DGGITQSPKYLFRKEGQNVTLSCEQNLNHDAMYWYRQDPGQGLRLIYYSQIVNDFQKGDIAEGYSVSREKKESFPLTVTSAQKNPTAFYLCASSGPGTSSTDTQYFGPGTRLTVL.

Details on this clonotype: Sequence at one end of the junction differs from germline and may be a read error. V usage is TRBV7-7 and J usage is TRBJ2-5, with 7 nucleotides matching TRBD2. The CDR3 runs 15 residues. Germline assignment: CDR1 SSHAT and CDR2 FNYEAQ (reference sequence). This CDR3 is CASSLAGTVGETQYF. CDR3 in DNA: TGTGCTAGCAGCTTAGCGGGCACTGTGGGAGAGACCCAGTACTTC. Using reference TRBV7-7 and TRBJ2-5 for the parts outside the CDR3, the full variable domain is GAGVSQSPRYKVTKRGQDVTLRCDPISSHATLYWYQQALGQGPEFLTYFNYEAQPDKSGLPSDRFSAERPEGSISTLTIQRTEQRDSAMYRCASSLAGTVGETQYFGPGTRLLVL.

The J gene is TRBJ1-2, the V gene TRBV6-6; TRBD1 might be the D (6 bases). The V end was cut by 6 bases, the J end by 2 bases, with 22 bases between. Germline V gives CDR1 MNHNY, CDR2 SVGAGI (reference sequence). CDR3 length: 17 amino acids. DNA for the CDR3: TGTGCCAGCAGCGTCGGCTCCTCTTGGACAGCCAACTATGGCTACACCTTC. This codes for CASSVGSSWTANYGYTF.

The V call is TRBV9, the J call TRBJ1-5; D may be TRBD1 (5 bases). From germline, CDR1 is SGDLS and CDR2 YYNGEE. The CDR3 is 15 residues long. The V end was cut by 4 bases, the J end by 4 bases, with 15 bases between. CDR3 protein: CASSPGTLGNQPQHF. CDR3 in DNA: TGTGCCAGCAGCCCAGGGACCTTGGGGAATCAGCCCCAGCATTTT.

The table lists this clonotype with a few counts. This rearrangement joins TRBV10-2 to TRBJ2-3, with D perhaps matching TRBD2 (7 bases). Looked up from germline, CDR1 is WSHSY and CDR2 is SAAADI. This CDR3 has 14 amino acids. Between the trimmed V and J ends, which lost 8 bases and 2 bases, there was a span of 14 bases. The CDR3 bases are TGCGCCAGCTGTCCGGGGGGCACCACAGATACGCAGTATTTT. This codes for CASCPGGTTDTQYF.

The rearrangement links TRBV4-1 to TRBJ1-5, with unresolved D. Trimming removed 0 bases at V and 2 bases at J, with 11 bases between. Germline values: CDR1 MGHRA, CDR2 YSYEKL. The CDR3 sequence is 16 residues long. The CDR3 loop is CASSQEAGGRNQPQHF. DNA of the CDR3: TGCGCCAGCAGCCAAGAAGCAGGCGGGCGCAATCAGCCCCAGCATTTT.

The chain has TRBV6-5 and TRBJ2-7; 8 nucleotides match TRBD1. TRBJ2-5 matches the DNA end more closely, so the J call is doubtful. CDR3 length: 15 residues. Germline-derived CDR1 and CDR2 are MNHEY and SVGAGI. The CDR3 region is CASSRGQGWGETQYF. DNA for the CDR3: TGTGCCAGCAGTCGAGGACAGGGTTGGGGGGAGACCCAGTACTTC.

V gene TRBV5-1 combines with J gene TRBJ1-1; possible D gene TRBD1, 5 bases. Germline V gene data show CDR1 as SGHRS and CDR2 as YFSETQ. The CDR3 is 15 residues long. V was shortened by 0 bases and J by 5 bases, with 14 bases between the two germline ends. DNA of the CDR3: TGCGCCAGCAGCTTGGAACCTCAGGGATCTACTGAAGCTTTCTTT. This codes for CASSLEPQGSTEAFF. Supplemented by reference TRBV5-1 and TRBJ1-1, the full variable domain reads KAGVTQTPRYLIKTRGQQVTLSCSPISGHRSVSWYQQTPGQGLQFLFEYFSETQRNKGNFPGRFSGRQFSNSRSEMNVSTLELGDSALYLCASSLEPQGSTEAFFGQGTRLTVV.

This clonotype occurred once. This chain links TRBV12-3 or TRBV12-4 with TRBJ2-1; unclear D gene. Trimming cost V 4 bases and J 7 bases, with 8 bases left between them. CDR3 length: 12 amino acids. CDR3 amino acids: CASSSFINEQFF. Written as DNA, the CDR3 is TGTGCCAGCAGTTCCTTCATTAATGAGCAGTTCTTC.

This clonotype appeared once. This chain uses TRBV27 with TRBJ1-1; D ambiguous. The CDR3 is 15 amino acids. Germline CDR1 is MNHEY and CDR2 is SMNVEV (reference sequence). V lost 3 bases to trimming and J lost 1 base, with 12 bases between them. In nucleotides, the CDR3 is TGTGCCAGCAGTTTGAACGCGTGGGGGAACACTGAAGCTTTCTTT. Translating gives CASSLNAWGNTEAFF.

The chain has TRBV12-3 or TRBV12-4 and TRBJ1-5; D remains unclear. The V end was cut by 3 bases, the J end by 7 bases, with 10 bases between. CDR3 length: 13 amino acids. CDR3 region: CASSLRHPQPQHF. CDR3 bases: TGTGCCAGCAGTTTGAGGCACCCACAGCCCCAGCATTTT.

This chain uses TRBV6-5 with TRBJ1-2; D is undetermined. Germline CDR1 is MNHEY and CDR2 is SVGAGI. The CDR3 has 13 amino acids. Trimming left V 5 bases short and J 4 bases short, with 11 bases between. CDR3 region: CASSEEGSYGYTF. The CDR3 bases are TGTGCCAGCAGTGAAGAGGGAAGCTATGGCTACACCTTC.

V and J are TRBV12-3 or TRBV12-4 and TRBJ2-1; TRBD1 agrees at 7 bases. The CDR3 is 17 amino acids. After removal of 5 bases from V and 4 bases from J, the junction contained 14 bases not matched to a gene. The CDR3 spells CASSIWTGPVRYNEQFF. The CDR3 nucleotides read TGTGCCAGCAGTATATGGACAGGCCCCGTCAGGTACAATGAGCAGTTCTTC.

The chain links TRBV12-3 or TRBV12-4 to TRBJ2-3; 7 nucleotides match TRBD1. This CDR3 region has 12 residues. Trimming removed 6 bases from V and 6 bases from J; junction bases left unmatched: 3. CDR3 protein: CASSGTADTQYF. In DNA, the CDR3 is TGTGCCAGCAGCGGGACAGCCGATACGCAGTATTTT.

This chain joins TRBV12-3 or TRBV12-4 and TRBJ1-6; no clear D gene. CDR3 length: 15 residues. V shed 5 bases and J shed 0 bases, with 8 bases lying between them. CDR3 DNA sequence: TGTGCCAGCAGTCCAAGTAGCTCCTATAATTCACCCCTCCACTTT. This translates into CASSPSSSYNSPLHF.

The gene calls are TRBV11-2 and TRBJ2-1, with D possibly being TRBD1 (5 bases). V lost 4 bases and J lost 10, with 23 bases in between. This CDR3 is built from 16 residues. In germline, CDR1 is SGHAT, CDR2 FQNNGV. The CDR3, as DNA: TGTGCCAGCAGCTCATATCTGGGGCAGGGCCTTAAGGAGCAGTTCTTC. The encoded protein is CASSSYLGQGLKEQFF.

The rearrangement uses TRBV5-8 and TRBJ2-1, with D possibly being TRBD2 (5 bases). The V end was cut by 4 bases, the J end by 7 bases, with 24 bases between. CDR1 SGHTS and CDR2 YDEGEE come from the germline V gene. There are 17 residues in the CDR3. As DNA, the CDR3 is TGTGCCAGCAGCGGCGGGTTGCGAGACTCTAGTAGAAATGAGCAGTTCTTC. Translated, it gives CASSGGLRDSSRNEQFF.

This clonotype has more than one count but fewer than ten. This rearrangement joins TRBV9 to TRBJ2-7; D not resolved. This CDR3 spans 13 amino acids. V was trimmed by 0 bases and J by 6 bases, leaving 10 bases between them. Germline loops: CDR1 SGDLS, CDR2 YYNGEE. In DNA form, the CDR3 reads TGTGCCAGCAGCGTAGGCCCTCTCGGCGAGCAGTACTTC. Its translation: CASSVGPLGEQYF.